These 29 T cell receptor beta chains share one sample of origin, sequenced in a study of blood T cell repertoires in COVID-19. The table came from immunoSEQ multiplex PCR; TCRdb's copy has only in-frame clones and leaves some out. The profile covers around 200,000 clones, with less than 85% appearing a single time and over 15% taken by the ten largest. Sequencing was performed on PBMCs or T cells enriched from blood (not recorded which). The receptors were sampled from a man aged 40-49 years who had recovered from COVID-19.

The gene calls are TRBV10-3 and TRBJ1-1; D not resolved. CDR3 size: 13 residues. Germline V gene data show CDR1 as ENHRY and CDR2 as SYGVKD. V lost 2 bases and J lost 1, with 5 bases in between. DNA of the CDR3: TGTGCCATCAGTGAGGTAGCGAACACTGAAGCTTTCTTT. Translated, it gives CAISEVANTEAFF.

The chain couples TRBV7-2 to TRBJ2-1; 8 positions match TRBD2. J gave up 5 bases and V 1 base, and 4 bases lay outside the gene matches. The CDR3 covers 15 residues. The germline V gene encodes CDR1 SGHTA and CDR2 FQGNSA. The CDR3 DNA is TGTGCCAGCAGCTTAGTTGGGACTAGGGACAATGAGCAGTTCTTC. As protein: CASSLVGTRDNEQFF. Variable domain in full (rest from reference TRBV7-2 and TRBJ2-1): GAGVSQSPSNKVTEKGKDVELRCDPISGHTALYWYRQSLGQGLEFLIYFQGNSAPDKSGLPSDRFSAERTGGSVSTLTIQRTQQEDSAVYLCASSLVGTRDNEQFFGPGTRLTVL.

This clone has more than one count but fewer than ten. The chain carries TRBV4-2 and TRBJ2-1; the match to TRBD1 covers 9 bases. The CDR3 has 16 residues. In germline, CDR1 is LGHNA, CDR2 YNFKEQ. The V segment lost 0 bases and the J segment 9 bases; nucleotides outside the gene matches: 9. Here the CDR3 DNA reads TGTGCCAGCAGCCAAGACCCCTCGGGACAGGGTGGTGAGCAGTTCTTC. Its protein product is CASSQDPSGQGGEQFF.

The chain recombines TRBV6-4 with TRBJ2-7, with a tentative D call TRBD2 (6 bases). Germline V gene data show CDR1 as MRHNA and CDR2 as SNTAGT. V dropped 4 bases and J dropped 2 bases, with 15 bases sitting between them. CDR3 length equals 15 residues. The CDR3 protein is CASSVGFGGAYEQYF. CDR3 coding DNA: TGTGCCAGCAGTGTAGGTTTCGGGGGAGCCTACGAGCAGTACTTC.

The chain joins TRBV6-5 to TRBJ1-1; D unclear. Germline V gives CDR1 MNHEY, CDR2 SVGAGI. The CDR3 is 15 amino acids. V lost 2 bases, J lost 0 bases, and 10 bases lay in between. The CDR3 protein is CASSYNTVMNTEAFF. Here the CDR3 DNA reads TGTGCCAGCAGTTACAACACAGTTATGAACACTGAAGCTTTCTTT.

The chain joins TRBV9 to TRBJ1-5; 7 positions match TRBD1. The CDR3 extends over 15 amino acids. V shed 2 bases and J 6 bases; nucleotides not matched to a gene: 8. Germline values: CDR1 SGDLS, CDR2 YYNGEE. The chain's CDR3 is CASSVTGTAGQPQHF. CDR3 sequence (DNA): TGTGCCAGCAGCGTTACCGGGACAGCGGGTCAGCCCCAGCATTTT.

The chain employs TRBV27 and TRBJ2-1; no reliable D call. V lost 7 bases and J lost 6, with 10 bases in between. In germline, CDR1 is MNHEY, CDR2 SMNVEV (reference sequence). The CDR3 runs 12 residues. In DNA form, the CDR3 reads TGTGCCAGCAAACTAAGGTCCAATGAGCAGTTCTTC. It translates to CASKLRSNEQFF.

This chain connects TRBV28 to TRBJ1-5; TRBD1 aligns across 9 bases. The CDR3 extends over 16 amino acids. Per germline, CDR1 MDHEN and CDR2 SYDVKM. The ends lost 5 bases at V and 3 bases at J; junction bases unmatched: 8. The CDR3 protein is CASSPLGQGLNQPQHF. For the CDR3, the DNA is TGTGCCAGCAGTCCTCTAGGACAGGGGCTCAATCAGCCCCAGCATTTT.

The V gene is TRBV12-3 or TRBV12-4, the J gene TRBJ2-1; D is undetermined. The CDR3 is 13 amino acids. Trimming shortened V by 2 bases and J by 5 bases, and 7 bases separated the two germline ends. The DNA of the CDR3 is TGTGCCAGCAGTTTAAGCCCCAACAATGAGCAGTTCTTC. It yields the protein CASSLSPNNEQFF.

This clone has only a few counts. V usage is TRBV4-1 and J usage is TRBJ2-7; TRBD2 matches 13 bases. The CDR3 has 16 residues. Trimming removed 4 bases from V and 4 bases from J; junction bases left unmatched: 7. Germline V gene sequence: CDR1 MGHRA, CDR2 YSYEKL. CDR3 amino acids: CASSPLLAGGNYEQYF. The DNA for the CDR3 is TGCGCCAGCAGCCCCTTACTAGCGGGAGGGAATTACGAGCAGTACTTC.

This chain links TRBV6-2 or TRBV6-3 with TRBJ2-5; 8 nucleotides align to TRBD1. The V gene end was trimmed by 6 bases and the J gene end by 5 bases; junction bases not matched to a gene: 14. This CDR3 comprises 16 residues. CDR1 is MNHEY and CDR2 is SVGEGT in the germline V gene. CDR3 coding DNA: TGTGCCAGCAGCCCACCTATAGGGACAGGCGGGGAGACCCAGTACTTC. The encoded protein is CASSPPIGTGGETQYF.

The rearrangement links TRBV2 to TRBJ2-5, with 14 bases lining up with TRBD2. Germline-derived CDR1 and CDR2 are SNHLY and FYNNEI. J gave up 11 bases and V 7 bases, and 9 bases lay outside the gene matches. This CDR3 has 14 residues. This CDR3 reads CASTSGTSGRGQYF. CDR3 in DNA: TGTGCCAGCACGTCCGGGACTAGCGGGAGAGGACAGTACTTC.

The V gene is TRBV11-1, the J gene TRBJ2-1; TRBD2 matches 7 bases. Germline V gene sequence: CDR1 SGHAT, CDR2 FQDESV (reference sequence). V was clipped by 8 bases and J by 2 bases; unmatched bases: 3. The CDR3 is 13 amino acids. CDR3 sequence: CASGGRTYNEQFF. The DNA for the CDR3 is TGTGCCAGCGGCGGGAGAACCTACAATGAGCAGTTCTTC.

The CDR3: CASSLATGFWTEAFF. CDR3 in DNA: TGTGCCAGCAGCTTAGCGACAGGGTTTTGGACTGAAGCTTTCTTT. This chain connects TRBV7-2 to TRBJ1-1; TRBD1 agrees at 7 bases. Germline CDR1 SGHTA, CDR2 FQGNSA. The CDR3 contains 15 residues. V lost 0 bases, J lost 5 bases, and 6 bases stayed unmatched.

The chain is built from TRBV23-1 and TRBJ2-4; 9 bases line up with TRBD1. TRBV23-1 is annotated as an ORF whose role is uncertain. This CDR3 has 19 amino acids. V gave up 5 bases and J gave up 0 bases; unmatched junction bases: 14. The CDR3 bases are TGCGCCAGCAGTAGTACTCCGGGACAGGGTTCTCTAGCCAAAAACATTCAGTACTTC. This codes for CASSSTPGQGSLAKNIQYF.

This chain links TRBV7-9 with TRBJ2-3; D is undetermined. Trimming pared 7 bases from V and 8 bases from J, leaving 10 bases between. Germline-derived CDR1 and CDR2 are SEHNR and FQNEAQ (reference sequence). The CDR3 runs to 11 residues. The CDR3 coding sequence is TGTGCCAGCACCCAATCGGGTACGCAGTATTTT. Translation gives CASTQSGTQYF.

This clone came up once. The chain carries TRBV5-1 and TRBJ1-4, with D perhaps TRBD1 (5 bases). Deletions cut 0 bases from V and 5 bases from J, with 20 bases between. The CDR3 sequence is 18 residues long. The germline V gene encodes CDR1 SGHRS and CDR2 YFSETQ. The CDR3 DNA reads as TGCGCCAGCAGCTTGGGGGGCCTCGGTTGGCAGAAAAATGAAAAACTGTTTTTT. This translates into CASSLGGLGWQKNEKLFF.

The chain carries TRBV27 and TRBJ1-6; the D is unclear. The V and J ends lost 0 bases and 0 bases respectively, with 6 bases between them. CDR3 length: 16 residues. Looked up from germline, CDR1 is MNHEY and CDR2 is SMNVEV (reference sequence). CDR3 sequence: CASSLSWSSYNSPLHF. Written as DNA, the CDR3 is TGTGCCAGCAGTTTATCGTGGAGCTCCTATAATTCACCCCTCCACTTT.

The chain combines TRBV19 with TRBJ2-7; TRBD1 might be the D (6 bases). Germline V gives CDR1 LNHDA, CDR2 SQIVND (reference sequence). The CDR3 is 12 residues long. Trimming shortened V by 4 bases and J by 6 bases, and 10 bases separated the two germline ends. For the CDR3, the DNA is TGTGCCAGTAGTACAAGGGGGACCGAGCAGTACTTC. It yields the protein CASSTRGTEQYF.

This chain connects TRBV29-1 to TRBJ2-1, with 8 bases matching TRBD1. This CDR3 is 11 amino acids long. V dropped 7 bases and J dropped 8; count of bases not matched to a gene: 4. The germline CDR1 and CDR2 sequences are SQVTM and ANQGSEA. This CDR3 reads CSAQGAYEQFF. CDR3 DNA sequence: TGCAGCGCGCAGGGGGCCTATGAGCAGTTCTTC.

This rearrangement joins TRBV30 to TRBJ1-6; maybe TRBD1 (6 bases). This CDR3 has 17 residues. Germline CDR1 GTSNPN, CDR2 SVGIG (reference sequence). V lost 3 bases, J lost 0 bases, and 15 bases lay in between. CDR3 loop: CAWSSRQASSYNSPLHF. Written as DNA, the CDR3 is TGTGCCTGGAGCTCACGACAGGCAAGCTCCTATAATTCACCCCTCCACTTT. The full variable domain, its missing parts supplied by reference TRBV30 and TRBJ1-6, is SQTIHQWPATLVQPVGSPLSLECTVEGTSNPNLYWYRQAAGRGLQLLFYSVGIGQISSEVPQNLSASRPQDRQFILSSKKLLLSDSGFYLCAWSSRQASSYNSPLHFGNGTRLTVT.

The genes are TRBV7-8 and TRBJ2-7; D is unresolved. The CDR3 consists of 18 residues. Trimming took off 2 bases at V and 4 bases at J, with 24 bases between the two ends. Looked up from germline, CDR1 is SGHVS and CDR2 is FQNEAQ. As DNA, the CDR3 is TGTGCCAGCAGCTTAACCTCCCTGGTAACTACCGCACAATACGAGCAGTACTTC. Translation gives CASSLTSLVTTAQYEQYF.

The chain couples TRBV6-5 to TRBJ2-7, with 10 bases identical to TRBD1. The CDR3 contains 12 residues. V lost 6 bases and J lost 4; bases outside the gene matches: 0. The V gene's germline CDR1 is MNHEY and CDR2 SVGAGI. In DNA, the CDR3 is TGTGCCAGCAGGGACAGGGGGTACGAGCAGTACTTC. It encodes CASRDRGYEQYF.

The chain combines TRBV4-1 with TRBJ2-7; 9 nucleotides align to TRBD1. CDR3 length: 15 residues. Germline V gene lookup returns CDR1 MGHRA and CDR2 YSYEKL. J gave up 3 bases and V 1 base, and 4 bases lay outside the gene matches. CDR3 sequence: CASSQGWTGDYEQYF. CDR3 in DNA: TGCGCCAGCAGCCAAGGGTGGACAGGGGACTACGAGCAGTACTTC.

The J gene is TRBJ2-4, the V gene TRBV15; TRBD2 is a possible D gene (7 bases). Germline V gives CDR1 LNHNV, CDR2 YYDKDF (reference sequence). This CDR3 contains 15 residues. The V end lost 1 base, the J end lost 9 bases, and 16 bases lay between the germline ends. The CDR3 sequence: CATSRGGGERGIQYF. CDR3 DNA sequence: TGTGCCACCAGCAGAGGAGGGGGGGAAAGGGGCATTCAGTACTTC.

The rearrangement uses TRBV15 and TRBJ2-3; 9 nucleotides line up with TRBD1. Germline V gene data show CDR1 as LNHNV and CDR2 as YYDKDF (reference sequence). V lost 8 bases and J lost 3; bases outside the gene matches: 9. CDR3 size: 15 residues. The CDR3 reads CATAVNRGQTDTQYF. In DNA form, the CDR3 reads TGTGCCACCGCAGTTAACAGGGGGCAAACAGATACGCAGTATTTT.

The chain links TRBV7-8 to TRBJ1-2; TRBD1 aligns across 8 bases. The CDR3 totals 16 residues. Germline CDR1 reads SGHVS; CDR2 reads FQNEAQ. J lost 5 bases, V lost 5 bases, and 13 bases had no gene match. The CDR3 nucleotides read TGTGCCAGCAGCCGATCCTCGACAGGGGCGAGGTATGGCTACACCTTC. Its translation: CASSRSSTGARYGYTF.

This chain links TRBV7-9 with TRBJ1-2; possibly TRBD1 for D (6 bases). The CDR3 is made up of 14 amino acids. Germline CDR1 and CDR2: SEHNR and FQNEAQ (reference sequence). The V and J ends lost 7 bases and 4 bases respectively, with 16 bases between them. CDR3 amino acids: CASIPGGASYGYTF. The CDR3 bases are TGTGCCAGCATCCCGGGGGGGGCTAGCTATGGCTACACCTTC.

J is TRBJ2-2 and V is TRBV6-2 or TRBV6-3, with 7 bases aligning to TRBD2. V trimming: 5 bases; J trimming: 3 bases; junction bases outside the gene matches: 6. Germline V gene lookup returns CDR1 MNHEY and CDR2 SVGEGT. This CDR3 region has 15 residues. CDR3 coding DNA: TGTGCCAGCAGTCCGGGACTACCAGACACCGGGGAGCTGTTTTTT. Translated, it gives CASSPGLPDTGELFF.